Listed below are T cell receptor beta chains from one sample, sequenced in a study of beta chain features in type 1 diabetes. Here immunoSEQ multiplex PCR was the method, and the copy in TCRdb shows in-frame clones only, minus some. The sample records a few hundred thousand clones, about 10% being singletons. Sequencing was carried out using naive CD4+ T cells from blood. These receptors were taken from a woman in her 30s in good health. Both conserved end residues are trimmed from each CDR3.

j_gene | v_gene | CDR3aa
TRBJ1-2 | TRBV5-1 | ASSRGQDYGYT
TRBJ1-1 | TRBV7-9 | ASTRWGENTEAF
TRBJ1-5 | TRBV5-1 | ASSLTGLGGNQPQH
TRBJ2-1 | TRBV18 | ASSPGTSGSGEQF
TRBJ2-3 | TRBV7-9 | ASSSGQPRTDTQY
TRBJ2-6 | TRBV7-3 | ASRPGSGANVLT
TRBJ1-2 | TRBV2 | ASKAAGGLYGYT
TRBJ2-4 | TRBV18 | ASSPSTSGPV
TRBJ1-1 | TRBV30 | AWTTASTEAF
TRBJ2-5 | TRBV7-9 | ASSLRGLGSKNQETQY
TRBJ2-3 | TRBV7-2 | ASSLVSSANTDTQY
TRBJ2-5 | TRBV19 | ASSSSSGSHETQY
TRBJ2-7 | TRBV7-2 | ASSYGVSYEQY
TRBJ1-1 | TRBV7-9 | ASSRTDTEAF
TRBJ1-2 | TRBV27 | ASSRTGVDGYT
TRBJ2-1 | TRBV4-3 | ASSRIYGGESYNEQF
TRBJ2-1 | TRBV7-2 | ASSLLGQGYNEQF
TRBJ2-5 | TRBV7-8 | ASSLEAAQY
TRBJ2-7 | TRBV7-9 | ASSKEVEPYI
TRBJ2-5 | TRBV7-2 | ASSLGPAGAQETQY
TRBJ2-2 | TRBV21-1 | ASSKREEGTGELF
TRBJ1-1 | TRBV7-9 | ASSYPGQANTEAF